The 23 T cell receptor beta chains below come from one sample, sequenced in a study of T cells in Graves' hyperthyroidism and ophthalmopathy. TCR beta CDR3 region amplification was performed from RNA transcripts. The HTBI primer set was used in a first-round RT-PCR of the TCR CDR3. TCRdb itself ran the multiplex PCR reads through MiXCR, one entry per CDR3 protein. Of hundreds of thousands of distinct CDR3 sequences in the sample, around 15% were seen once. The sample consisted of blood. The receptors were gathered from a woman between 18 and 29 years old with Graves' hyperthyroidism.

There are many counts of this clonotype. The chain recombines TRBV6-5 with TRBJ2-7; TRBD1 might be the D (6 bases). The CDR3 is 14 residues long. Germline CDR1 and CDR2: MNHEY and SVGAGI. The V end was cut by 2 bases, the J end by 4 bases, with 12 bases between. CDR3 nucleotide sequence: TGTGCCAGCAGTTACACCCCAGGGGATTACGAGCAGTACTTC. It translates to CASSYTPGDYEQYF.

This clonotype was recorded many times. V usage is TRBV7-9 and J usage is TRBJ2-1; 7 nucleotides line up with TRBD2. The CDR3 has 17 amino acids. With 0 bases clipped from V and 7 bases from J, the junction kept 12 bases outside the gene matches. CDR1 and CDR2 from the germline V gene are SEHNR and FQNEAQ (reference sequence). The CDR3 DNA sequence: TGTGCCAGCAGCTTAGCGGGGGGGATGGGGAAACCGAATGAGCAGTTCTTC. Translating it yields CASSLAGGMGKPNEQFF.

This clonotype was seen at least ten times. The chain couples TRBV12-3 or TRBV12-4 to TRBJ1-2; 7 bases are a match to TRBD1. The CDR3 has 19 amino acids. J gave up 9 bases and V 4 bases, and 26 bases lay outside the gene matches. CDR3 region: CASSSGYRENDRAGSSYTF. The CDR3 region has the DNA TGTGCCAGCAGTTCCGGGTATAGGGAGAACGACAGGGCGGGAAGTAGCTACACCTTC.

This chain uses TRBV10-3 with TRBJ2-1; D unclear. There are 14 residues in the CDR3. V was shortened by 6 bases and J by 9 bases, with 18 bases between the two germline ends. Germline loops: CDR1 ENHRY, CDR2 SYGVKD. The CDR3 is CAISWLETPSEQFF. The CDR3 DNA is TGTGCCATCAGCTGGCTAGAAACCCCCTCTGAGCAGTTCTTC.

This clonotype was detected many times. The V gene is TRBV28, the J gene TRBJ2-4; TRBD2 is a possible D gene (5 bases). The CDR3 consists of 14 residues. Trimming took 4 bases from V and 8 from J, leaving 15 bases between them. Germline CDR1 reads MDHEN; CDR2 reads SYDVKM. The CDR3 coding sequence is TGTGCCAGCAGTTCGGGCACCCAAGCGGACATTCAGTACTTC. Protein sequence: CASSSGTQADIQYF.

The chain joins TRBV5-1 to TRBJ2-5; 12 nucleotides agree with TRBD2. The ends lost 3 bases at V and 3 bases at J; junction bases unmatched: 9. The CDR3 length is 17 residues. The V gene's germline CDR1 is SGHRS and CDR2 YFSETQ. The CDR3 region has the DNA TGCGCCAGCAGCTCGGCGGGACTAGCGGGTACGGAAGAGACCCAGTACTTC. Protein product: CASSSAGLAGTEETQYF.

The gene calls are TRBV19 and TRBJ1-1; unclear D gene. CDR1 and CDR2 from the germline V gene are LNHDA and SQIVND (reference sequence). V was cut by 5 bases and J by 3 bases, with 13 bases left in between. The CDR3 runs to 14 residues. CDR3 DNA: TGTGCCAGTAGTCCTCACGTAGGATACACTGAAGCTTTCTTT. Translated, it gives CASSPHVGYTEAFF. Based on the CDR3 plus reference TRBV19 and TRBJ1-1, the full variable domain is DGGITQSPKYLFRKEGQNVTLSCEQNLNHDAMYWYRQDPGQGLRLIYYSQIVNDFQKGDIAEGYSVSREKKESFPLTVTSAQKNPTAFYLCASSPHVGYTEAFFGQGTRLTVV.

This clonotype appeared many times. The CDR3, as DNA: TGTGCCTGGAGACGTAGCGGGGGCTCCTACGAGCAGTACTTC. It translates to CAWRRSGGSYEQYF. The chain joins TRBV30 to TRBJ2-7; 9 bases map to TRBD2. The V and J ends lost 3 bases and 0 bases, in that order; junction bases with no gene match: 3. This CDR3 has 14 amino acids. Germline CDR1 is GTSNPN and CDR2 is SVGIG (reference sequence).

The chain uses TRBV15 and TRBJ2-5; weak D call: TRBD2 (6 bases). Trimming pared 5 bases from V and 5 bases from J, leaving 15 bases between. The V gene's germline CDR1 is LNHNV and CDR2 YYDKDF (reference sequence). The CDR3 has 14 residues. CDR3 DNA: TGTGCCACCAGCCCCGGAGGAGGGCGGGAGACCCAGTACTTC. Translated: CATSPGGGRETQYF.

This clonotype was observed at least ten times. The chain is built from TRBV30 and TRBJ1-1; possible D gene TRBD1, 6 bases. CDR1 and CDR2 from the germline V gene are GTSNPN and SVGIG (reference sequence). This CDR3 is 13 amino acids long. The V end was cut by 3 bases, the J end by 2 bases, with 10 bases between. CDR3 DNA: TGTGCCTGGAGGATACAGGGAAACACTGAAGCTTTCTTT. Its translation: CAWRIQGNTEAFF.

In regard to this clonotype: The junction differs from germline at one of its ends, possibly a read error. CDR3 in amino acids: CASGQDEQGYPYEQYF. DNA of the CDR3: TGTGCCAGCGGCCAAGACGAACAGGGGTATCCCTACGAGCAGTACTTC. The chain links TRBV3-1 to TRBJ2-7; 7 bases fit TRBD1. Germline values: CDR1 LGHDT, CDR2 YNNKEL (reference sequence). CDR3 length equals 16 residues.

This clonotype was observed many times. This sequence joins TRBV7-9 and TRBJ2-7, with TRBD2 as a possible D gene (5 bases). Trimming stripped 3 bases from V and 3 bases from J, with 6 bases between. The germline V gene encodes CDR1 SEHNR and CDR2 FQNEAQ (reference sequence). The CDR3 covers 12 residues. The DNA of the CDR3 is TGTGCCAGCAGCTTTCGGGGCTACGAGCAGTACTTC. Amino acid sequence: CASSFRGYEQYF.

The chain carries TRBV10-2 and TRBJ2-1; 13 bases fit TRBD2. V shed 6 bases, J shed 1 base, and the junction held 6 bases outside the gene matches. Germline V gives CDR1 WSHSY, CDR2 SAAADI. This CDR3 spans 17 amino acids. Here the CDR3 reads CASRGLAGVGSYNEQFF. The CDR3 DNA reads as TGCGCCAGCAGAGGACTAGCGGGAGTGGGGTCCTACAATGAGCAGTTCTTC.

This clonotype has at least ten counts. The rearrangement uses TRBV2 and TRBJ2-7, with D possibly being TRBD1 or TRBD2 (6 bases each). This CDR3 comprises 16 residues. Trimming removed 6 bases from V and 4 bases from J, with 22 bases in between. Germline CDR1 SNHLY, CDR2 FYNNEI. CDR3 bases: TGTGCCAGCAGCAGAAAAGGGGGACTCTCCCCTTACGAGCAGTACTTC. This codes for CASSRKGGLSPYEQYF. The full variable domain, its missing parts supplied by reference TRBV2 and TRBJ2-7, is EPEVTQTPSHQVTQMGQEVILRCVPISNHLYFYWYRQILGQKVEFLVSFYNNEISEKSEIFDDQFSVERPDGSNFTLKIRSTKLEDSAMYFCASSRKGGLSPYEQYFGPGTRLTVT.

This clonotype was recorded many times. The chain couples TRBV20-1 to TRBJ2-1; D is undetermined. The CDR3 loop spans 15 amino acids. CDR1 DFQATT and CDR2 SNEGSKA come from the germline V gene (reference sequence). V lost 3 bases, J lost 0 bases, and 12 bases lay in between. The CDR3 region has the DNA TGCAGTGCTAGGATCGGACCCGGCTCCTACAATGAGCAGTTCTTC. Translated: CSARIGPGSYNEQFF.

Here the CDR3 reads CASNDGVTQPQHF. DNA for the CDR3: TGTGCCAGCAACGATGGGGTAACTCAGCCCCAGCATTTT. The genes are TRBV14 and TRBJ1-5; D remains ambiguous. CDR3 length: 13 amino acids. The V gene lost 7 bases and the J gene lost 6 bases, with 13 bases spanning the gap. CDR1 SGHDN and CDR2 FVKESK come from the germline V gene.

The J gene is TRBJ2-1, the V gene TRBV20-1; 9 nucleotides match TRBD2. Germline CDR1 reads DFQATT; CDR2 reads SNEGSKA (reference sequence). V lost 3 bases to trimming and J lost 5 bases; unmatched junction nucleotides: 8. This CDR3 spans 15 amino acids. The CDR3 protein is CSAREAGGRNNEQFF. In nucleotides, the CDR3 is TGCAGTGCTAGGGAAGCGGGAGGTAGGAACAATGAGCAGTTCTTC.

The rearrangement links TRBV7-8 to TRBJ2-7; D gene uncertain. Germline values: CDR1 SGHVS, CDR2 FQNEAQ. Trimming stripped 5 bases from V and 2 bases from J, with 7 bases between. There are 12 residues in the CDR3. DNA of the CDR3: TGTGCCAGCAGCGCCGAGACCTACGAGCAGTACTTC. This encodes CASSAETYEQYF.

This clonotype has ten or more counts. V and J are TRBV11-2 and TRBJ2-5, with D possibly TRBD2 on 6 matching bases. Germline assignment: CDR1 SGHAT and CDR2 FQNNGV. The CDR3 sequence is 15 residues long. V lost 5 bases to trimming and J lost 3 bases, with 16 bases between them. For the CDR3, the DNA is TGTGCCAGCAGCACCTCAGCCGGGAGTAAAGAGACCCAGTACTTC. This gives the protein CASSTSAGSKETQYF.

The chain is built from TRBV7-2 and TRBJ2-1; 7 bases line up with TRBD2. Trimming removed 5 bases from V and 15 bases from J; junction bases left unmatched: 22. The CDR3 runs to 16 residues. Germline V gene sequence: CDR1 SGHTA, CDR2 FQGNSA. The CDR3 reads CASSDGAREFESHSFF. CDR3 bases: TGTGCCAGCAGCGACGGGGCGCGGGAGTTTGAGTCGCATTCGTTCTTC.

Many counts were recorded for this clonotype. The chain combines TRBV28 with TRBJ2-1; D uncertain. The CDR3 consists of 14 residues. Germline V gene data show CDR1 as MDHEN and CDR2 as SYDVKM. With 4 bases removed from V and 2 bases from J, the gap between germline ends came to 9 bases. CDR3 in amino acids: CASSSDRTYNEQFF. For the CDR3, the DNA is TGTGCCAGCAGTTCCGACCGGACCTACAATGAGCAGTTCTTC.

This clonotype was recorded a few times. This sequence joins TRBV20-1 and TRBJ2-7, with D uncertain. Trimming took off 4 bases at V and 3 bases at J, with 19 bases between the two ends. Germline lookup yields CDR1 DFQATT and CDR2 SNEGSKA (reference sequence). The CDR3 is 15 amino acids. The CDR3 DNA reads TGCAGTGCTACCCCCTCCTCTCCTGCCAACTACGAGCAGTACTTC. Residues: CSATPSSPANYEQYF.

The chain recombines TRBV20-1 with TRBJ1-1, with 8 bases aligning to TRBD1. V trimming: 0 bases; J trimming: 4 bases; junction bases outside the gene matches: 4. This CDR3 contains 14 residues. CDR1 is DFQATT and CDR2 is SNEGSKA in the germline V gene (reference sequence). This chain's CDR3 is CSARDKDRGTEAFF. CDR3 in DNA: TGCAGTGCTAGAGATAAAGACAGGGGCACTGAAGCTTTCTTT.